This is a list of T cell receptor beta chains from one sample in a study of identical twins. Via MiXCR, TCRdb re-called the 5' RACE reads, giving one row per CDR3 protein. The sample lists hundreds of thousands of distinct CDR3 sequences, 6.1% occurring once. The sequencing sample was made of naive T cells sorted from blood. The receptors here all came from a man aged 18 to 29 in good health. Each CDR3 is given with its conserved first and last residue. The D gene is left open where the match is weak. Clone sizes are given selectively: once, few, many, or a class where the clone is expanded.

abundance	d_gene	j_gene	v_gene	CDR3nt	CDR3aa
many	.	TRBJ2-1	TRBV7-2	TGTGCCAGCAGCTTAGGCCGCAGGGTAAGAAGTGAGCAGTTCTTC	CASSLGRRVRSEQFF
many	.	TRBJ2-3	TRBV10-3	TGTGCCATCAGTCTTGGTCCGGGCACAGATACGCAGTATTTT	CAISLGPGTDTQYF
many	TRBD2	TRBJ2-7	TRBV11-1	TGTGCCAGCAGCCTGACTAGCGGGAGAGCCTACGAGCAGTACTTC	CASSLTSGRAYEQYF
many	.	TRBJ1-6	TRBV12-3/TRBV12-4	TGTGCCAGCAGTTTAGGAATTTCACCCCTCCACTTT	CASSLGISPLHF
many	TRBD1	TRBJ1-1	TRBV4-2	TGTGCCAGCAGCCAAGCAAACAGGGGCCCTGAAGCTTTCTTT	CASSQANRGPEAFF
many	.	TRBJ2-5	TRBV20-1	TGCAGTGCTAGAGGGGATTCGGGGGAGACCCAGTACTTC	CSARGDSGETQYF
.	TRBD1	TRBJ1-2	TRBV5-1	TGCGCCAGCAGCTTGGTGACAGGGGACTATGGCTACACCTTC	CASSLVTGDYGYTF
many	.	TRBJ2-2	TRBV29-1	TGCAGCGTTGAAGTTTATTCCGGGGAGCTGTTTTTT	CSVEVYSGELFF
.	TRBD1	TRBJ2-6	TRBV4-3	TGCGCCAGCAGCCACAGGGGGATCGGGGCCAACGTCCTGACTTTC	CASSHRGIGANVLTF
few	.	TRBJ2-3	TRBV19	TGTGCCAGTGGTCGAATAGATACGCAGTATTTT	CASGRIDTQYF
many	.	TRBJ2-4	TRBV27	TGTGCCAGCAGTTTATACGGTGATGGAGCCAAAAACATTCAGTACTTC	CASSLYGDGAKNIQYF
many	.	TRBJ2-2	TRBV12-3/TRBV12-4	TGTGCCAGCAGTTTAAAGAACACCGGGGAGCTGTTTTTT	CASSLKNTGELFF
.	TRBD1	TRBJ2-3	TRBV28	TGTGCCAGCACCTCGGACAGGGGGGGAGATACGCAGTATTTT	CASTSDRGGDTQYF
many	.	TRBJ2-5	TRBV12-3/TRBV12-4	TGTGCCAGCACCCCGGTGGGTCGAAGGGACCAGTACTTC	CASTPVGRRDQYF
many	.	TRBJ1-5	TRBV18	TGTGCCAGCTCACCTGTATGGGGTGGCAATCAGCCCCAGCATTTT	CASSPVWGGNQPQHF
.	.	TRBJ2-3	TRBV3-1	TGTGCCAGCAGCCAAGGATTCGGCGGGATTCCGGCAGATACGCAGTATTTT	CASSQGFGGIPADTQYF
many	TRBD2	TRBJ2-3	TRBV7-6	TGTGCCAGCAGCTTAAATGGTGTTAGCGGGAGCACAGATACGCAGTATTTT	CASSLNGVSGSTDTQYF
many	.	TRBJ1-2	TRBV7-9	TGTGCCAGCAGCCCTAGGTCGTCGTACAGGGTGGGCTACACCTTC	CASSPRSSYRVGYTF
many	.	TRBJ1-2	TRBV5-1	TGCGCCAGGGACCCGGACAAACAGATTAACTATGGCTACACCTTC	CARDPDKQINYGYTF
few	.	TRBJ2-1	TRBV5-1	TGCGCCAGCAGCGCCTTGATGGATGAGCAGTTCTTC	CASSALMDEQFF
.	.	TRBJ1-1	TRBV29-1	TGCAGCGTTGAAGTCGGCCTTGAAGCTTTCTTT	CSVEVGLEAFF
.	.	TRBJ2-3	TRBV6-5	TGTGCCAGCAGTTACAGGTCGCCTAGCACAGATACGCAGTATTTT	CASSYRSPSTDTQYF
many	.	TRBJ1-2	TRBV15	TGTGCCACCAGCAGAGATGATCTCAACTATGGCTACACCTTC	CATSRDDLNYGYTF
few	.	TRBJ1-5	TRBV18	TGTGCCAGCTCACCACGGGCAGGGATTCAGCCCCAGCATTTT	CASSPRAGIQPQHF
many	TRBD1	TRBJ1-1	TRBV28	TGTGCCACCTTCCCGACAGGGCTGTACACTGAAGCTTTCTTT	CATFPTGLYTEAFF
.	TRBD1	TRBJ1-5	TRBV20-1	TGCAGTGCGGCCACAGGGGGCGTTCAGCCCCAGCATTTT	CSAATGGVQPQHF
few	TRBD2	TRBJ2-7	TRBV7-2	TGTGCCAGCGGCACTAGCGGGAGGGCGGACGAGCAGTACTTC	CASGTSGRADEQYF
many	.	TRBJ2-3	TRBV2	TGTGCCAGCAGTGGACCCGGTGCAGGTAGCACAGATACGCAGTATTTT	CASSGPGAGSTDTQYF
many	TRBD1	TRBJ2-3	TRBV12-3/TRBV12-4	TGTGCCAGCAGTTTTGGACAGGGAATGGCAGATACGCAGTATTTT	CASSFGQGMADTQYF
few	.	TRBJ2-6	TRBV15	TGTGCCACCCAGACGGACCTAGCTTCAGCTGGGGCCAACGTCCTGACTTTC	CATQTDLASAGANVLTF
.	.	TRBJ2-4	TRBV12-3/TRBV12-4	TGTGCCAGCAGTTTTTTAACTAGACCCCAAAACATTCAGTACTTC	CASSFLTRPQNIQYF
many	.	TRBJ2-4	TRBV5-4	TGTGCCAGCAGCCAACCGGGACTCGAAAACATTCAGTACTTC	CASSQPGLENIQYF
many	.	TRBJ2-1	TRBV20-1	TGCAGTGCCCAAACCACTCGAAGCTCCTACAATGAGCAGTTCTTC	CSAQTTRSSYNEQFF
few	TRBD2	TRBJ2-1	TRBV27	TGTGCCAGCAGTTTCTACTCTAGCGGGAGGGCCCAGTATGAGCAGTTCTTC	CASSFYSSGRAQYEQFF
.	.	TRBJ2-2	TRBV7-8	TGTGCCAGCAGCTTAGCACAGGCTACCGGGGAGCTGTTTTTT	CASSLAQATGELFF
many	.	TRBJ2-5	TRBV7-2	TGTGCCAGCAGCTTTGACGGATACCAAGAGACCCAGTACTTC	CASSFDGYQETQYF
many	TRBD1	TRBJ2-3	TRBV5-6	TGTGCCAGCAGCTCGACAGGGGTCCCTCGCACAGATACGCAGTATTTT	CASSSTGVPRTDTQYF
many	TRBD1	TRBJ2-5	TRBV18	TGTGCCAGCTCACTGGGACAGGGACGAACGCAAGAGACCCAGTACTTC	CASSLGQGRTQETQYF
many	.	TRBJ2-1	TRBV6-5	TGTGCCAGCAGTTACGAGGGTAATGAGCAGTTCTTC	CASSYEGNEQFF
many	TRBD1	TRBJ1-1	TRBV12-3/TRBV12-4	TGTGCCAGCAGGTACAGGGGGAACACTGAAGCTTTCTTT	CASRYRGNTEAFF
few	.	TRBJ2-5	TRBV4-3	TGCGCCAGCAGCCGCCTACGGGGCCCCTGGGAGACCCAGTACTTC	CASSRLRGPWETQYF
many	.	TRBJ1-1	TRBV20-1	TGCAGTGCTAGCGCGGGGGCCGAAGCTTTCTTT	CSASAGAEAFF
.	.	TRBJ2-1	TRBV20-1	TGCAGTGCTAGAGGATCAGCTGAGCTGCTTGGTGAGCAGTTCTTC	CSARGSAELLGEQFF
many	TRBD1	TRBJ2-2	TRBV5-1	TGCGCCAGCAAGGGACAGGGCTACGACACCGGGGAGCTGTTTTTT	CASKGQGYDTGELFF
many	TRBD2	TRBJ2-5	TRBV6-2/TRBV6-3	TGTGCCAGCAGTTACGAGCGGGAGAGGTTTGGAGAGACCCAGTACTTC	CASSYERERFGETQYF
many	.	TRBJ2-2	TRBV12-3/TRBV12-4	TGTGCCAGCATCTGGGGGCGGGCCGGGGAGCTGTTTTTT	CASIWGRAGELFF
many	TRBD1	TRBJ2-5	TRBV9	TGTGCCAGCAGCTCTCGGACAGGGGTAGAGACCCAGTACTTC	CASSSRTGVETQYF
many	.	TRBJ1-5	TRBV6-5	TGTGCCAGCAGTTACTCGAAGGGGGGCAATCAGCCCCAGCATTTT	CASSYSKGGNQPQHF
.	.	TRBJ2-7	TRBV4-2	TGTGCCAGCAGCCTTCCAGAGGGGTACGAGCAGTACTTC	CASSLPEGYEQYF
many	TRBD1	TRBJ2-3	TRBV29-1	TGCAGCGTTGGATCCGGGACAGGGTTAGATACGCAGTATTTT	CSVGSGTGLDTQYF
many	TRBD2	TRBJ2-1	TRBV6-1	TGTGCCAGCAGTCAGCAGGGCGGGAGTACCAATGAGCAGTTCTTC	CASSQQGGSTNEQFF
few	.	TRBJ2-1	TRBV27	TGTGCCAGCAGTTTAGAAGCGATTCCACGGAATGAGCAGTTCTTC	CASSLEAIPRNEQFF
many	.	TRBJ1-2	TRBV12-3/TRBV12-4	TGTGCCAGCAGTCTCCCCCCTGACTATGGCTACACCTTC	CASSLPPDYGYTF
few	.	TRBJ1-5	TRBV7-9	TGTGCCAGCACGGGCCGGGGCCAGCCCCAGCATTTT	CASTGRGQPQHF